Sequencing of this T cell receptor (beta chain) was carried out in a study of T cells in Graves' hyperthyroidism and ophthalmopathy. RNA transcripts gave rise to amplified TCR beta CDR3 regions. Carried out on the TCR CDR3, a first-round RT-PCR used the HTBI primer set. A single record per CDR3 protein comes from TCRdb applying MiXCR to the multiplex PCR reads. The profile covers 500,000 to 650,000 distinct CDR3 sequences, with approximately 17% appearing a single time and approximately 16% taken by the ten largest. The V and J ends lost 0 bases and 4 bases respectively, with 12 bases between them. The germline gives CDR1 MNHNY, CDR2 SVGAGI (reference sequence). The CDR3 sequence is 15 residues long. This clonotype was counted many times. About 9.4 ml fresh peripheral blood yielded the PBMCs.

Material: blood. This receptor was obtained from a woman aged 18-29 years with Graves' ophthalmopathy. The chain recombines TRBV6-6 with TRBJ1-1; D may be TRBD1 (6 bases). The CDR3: CASSYSPQGGTEAFF. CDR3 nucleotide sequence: TGTGCCAGCAGTTACTCCCCACAGGGAGGCACTGAAGCTTTCTTT.